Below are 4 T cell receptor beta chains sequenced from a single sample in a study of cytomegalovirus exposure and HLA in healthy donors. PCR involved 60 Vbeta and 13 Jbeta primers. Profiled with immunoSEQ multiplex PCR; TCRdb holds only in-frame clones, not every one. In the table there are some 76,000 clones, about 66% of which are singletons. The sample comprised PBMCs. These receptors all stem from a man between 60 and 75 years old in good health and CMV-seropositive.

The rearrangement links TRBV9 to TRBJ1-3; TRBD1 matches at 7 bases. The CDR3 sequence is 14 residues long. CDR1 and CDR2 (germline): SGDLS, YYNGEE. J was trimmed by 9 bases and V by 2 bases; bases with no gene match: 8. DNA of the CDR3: TGTGCCAGCAGCGTGAGGCGCGCAGGGGGCACCATATATTTT. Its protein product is CASSVRRAGGTIYF.

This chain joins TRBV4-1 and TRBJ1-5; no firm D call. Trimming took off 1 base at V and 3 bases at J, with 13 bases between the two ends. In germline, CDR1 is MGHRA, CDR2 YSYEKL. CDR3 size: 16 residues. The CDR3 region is CASSQGSRGINQPQHF. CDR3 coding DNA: TGCGCCAGCAGCCAAGGAAGTCGGGGAATCAATCAGCCCCAGCATTTT.

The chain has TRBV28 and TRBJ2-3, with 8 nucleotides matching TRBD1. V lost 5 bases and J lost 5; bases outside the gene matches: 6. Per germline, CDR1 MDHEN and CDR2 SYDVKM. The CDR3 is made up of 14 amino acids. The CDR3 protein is CASSPTGERDTQYF. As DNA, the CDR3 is TGTGCCAGCAGTCCGACAGGGGAAAGAGATACGCAGTATTTT.

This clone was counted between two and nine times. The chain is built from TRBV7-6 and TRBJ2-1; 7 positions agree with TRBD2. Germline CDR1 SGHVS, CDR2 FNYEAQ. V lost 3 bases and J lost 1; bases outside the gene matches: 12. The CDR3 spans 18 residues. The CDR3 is CASSLGPGGGSSYNEQFF. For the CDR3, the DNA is TGTGCCAGCAGCTTGGGTCCGGGGGGAGGGAGTTCCTACAATGAGCAGTTCTTC.